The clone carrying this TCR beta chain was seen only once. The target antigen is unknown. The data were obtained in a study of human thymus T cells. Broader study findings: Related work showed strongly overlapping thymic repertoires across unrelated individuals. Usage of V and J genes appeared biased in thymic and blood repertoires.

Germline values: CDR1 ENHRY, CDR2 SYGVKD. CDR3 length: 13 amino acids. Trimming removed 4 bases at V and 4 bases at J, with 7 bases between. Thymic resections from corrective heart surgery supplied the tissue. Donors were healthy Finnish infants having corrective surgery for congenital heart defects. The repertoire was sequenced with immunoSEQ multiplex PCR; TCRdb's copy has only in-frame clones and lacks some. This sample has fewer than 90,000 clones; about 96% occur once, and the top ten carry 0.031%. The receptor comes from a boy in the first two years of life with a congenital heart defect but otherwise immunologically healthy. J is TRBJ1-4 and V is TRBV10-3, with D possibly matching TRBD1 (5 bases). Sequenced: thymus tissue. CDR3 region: CAISGDGNEKLFF. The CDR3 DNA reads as TGTGCCATCAGTGGGGACGGTAATGAAAAACTGTTTTTT.